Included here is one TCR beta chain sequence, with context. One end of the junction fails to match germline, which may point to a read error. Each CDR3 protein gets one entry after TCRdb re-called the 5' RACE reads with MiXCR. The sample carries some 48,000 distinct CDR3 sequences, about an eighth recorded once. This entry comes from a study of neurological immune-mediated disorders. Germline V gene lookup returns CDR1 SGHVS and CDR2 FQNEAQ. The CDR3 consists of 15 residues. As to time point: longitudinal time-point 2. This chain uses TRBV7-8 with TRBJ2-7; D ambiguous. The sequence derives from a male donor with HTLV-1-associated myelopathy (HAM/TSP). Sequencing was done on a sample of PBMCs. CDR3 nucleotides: TGTACCAGCAGTTCACTGGGCGGTTTTAAGTACGAGCAGTACTTC. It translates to CTSSSLGGFKYEQYF.